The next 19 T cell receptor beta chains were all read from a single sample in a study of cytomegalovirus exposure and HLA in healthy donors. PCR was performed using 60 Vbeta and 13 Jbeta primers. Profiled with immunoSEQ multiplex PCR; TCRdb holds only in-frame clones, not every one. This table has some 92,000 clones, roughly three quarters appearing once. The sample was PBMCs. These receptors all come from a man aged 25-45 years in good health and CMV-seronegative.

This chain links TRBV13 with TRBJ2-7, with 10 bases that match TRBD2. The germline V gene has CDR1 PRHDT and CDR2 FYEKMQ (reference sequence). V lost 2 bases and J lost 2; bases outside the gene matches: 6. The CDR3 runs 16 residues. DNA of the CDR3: TGTGCCAGCAGCTTAAGGAGCGGGGGGGGTCCCTACGAGCAGTACTTC. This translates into CASSLRSGGGPYEQYF.

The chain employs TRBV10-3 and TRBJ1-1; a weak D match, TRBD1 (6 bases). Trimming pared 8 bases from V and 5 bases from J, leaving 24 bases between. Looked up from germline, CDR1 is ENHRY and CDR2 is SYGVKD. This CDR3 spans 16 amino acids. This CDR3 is CAISLSPSRGGTEAFF. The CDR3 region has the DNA TGTGCCATCTCTTTGAGCCCGTCGAGGGGGGGAACTGAAGCTTTCTTT.

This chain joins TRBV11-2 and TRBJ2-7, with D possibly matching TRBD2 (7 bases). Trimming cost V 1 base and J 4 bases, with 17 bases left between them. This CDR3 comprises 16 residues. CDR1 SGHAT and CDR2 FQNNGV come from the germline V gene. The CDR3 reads CASSLGGDYRVYEQYF. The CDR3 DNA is TGTGCCAGCAGCTTAGGGGGGGACTACAGGGTGTACGAGCAGTACTTC.

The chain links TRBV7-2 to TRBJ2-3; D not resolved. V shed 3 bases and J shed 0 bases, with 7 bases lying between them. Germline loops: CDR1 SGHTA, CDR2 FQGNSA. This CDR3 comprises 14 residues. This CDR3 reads CASSFPGSTDTQYF. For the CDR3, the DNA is TGTGCCAGCAGCTTCCCGGGTAGCACAGATACGCAGTATTTT.

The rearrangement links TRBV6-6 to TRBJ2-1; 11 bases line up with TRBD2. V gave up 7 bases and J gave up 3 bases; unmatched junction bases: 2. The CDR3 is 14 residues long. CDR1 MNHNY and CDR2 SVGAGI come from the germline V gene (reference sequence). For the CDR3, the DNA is TGTGCCAGCACCGGGACTAGCGGCTACAATGAGCAGTTCTTC. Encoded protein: CASTGTSGYNEQFF.

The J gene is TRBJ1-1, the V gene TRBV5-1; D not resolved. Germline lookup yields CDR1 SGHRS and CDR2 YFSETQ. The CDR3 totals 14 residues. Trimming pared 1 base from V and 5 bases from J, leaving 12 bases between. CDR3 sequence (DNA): TGCGCCAGCAGCTTGATAAGGGCGGGGACTGAAGCTTTCTTT. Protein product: CASSLIRAGTEAFF.

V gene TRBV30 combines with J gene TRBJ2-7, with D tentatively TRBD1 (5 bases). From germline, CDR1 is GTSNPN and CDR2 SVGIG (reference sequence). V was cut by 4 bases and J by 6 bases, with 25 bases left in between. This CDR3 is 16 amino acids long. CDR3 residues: CAWNTAGPLVEREQYF. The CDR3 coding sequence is TGTGCCTGGAATACAGCAGGGCCACTCGTAGAGCGCGAGCAGTACTTC.

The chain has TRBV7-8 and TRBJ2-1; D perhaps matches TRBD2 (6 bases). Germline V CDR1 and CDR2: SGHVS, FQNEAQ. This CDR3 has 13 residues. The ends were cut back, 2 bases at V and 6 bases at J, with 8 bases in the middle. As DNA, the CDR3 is TGTGCCAGCAGCTTACTGGGGGGCAATGAGCAGTTCTTC. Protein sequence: CASSLLGGNEQFF.

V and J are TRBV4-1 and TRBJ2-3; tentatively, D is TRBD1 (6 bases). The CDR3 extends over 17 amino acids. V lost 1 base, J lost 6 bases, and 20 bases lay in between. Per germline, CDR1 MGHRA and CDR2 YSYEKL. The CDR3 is CASSQGIQGLWTDTQYF. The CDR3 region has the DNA TGCGCCAGCAGCCAAGGAATACAGGGTCTTTGGACGGATACGCAGTATTTT.

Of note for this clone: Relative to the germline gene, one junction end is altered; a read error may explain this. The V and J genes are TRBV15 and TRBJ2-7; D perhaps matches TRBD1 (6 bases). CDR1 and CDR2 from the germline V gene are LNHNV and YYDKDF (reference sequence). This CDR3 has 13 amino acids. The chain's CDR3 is CATSRDNARGVHF. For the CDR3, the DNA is TGTGCCACCAGCAGAGACAATGCCAGGGGCGTACACTTC.

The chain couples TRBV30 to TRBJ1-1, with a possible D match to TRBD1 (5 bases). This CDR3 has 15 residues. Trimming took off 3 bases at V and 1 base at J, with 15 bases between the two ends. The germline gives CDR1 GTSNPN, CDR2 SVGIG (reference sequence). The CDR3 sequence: CAWRALGEGNTEAFF. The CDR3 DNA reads TGTGCCTGGAGGGCCCTAGGGGAGGGGAACACTGAAGCTTTCTTT.

This chain's CDR3 is CASTGVEDNTEAFF. The CDR3 DNA follows: TGTGCCAGCACCGGGGTCGAGGACAACACTGAAGCTTTCTTT. The V gene is TRBV13, the J gene TRBJ1-1; no clear D. Germline CDR1 is PRHDT and CDR2 is FYEKMQ (reference sequence). This CDR3 has 14 residues. Trimming took 7 bases from V and 2 from J, leaving 14 bases between them.

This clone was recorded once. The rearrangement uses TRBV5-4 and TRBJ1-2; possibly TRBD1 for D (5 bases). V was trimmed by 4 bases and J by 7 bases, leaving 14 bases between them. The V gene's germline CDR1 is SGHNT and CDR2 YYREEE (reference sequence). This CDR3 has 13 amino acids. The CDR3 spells CASSNSKGFGYTF. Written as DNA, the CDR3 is TGTGCCAGCAGCAATTCTAAGGGGTTTGGCTACACCTTC.

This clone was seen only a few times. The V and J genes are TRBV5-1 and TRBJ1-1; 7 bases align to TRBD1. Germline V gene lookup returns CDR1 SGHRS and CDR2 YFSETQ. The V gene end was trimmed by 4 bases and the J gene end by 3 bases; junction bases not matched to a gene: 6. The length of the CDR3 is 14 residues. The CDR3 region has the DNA TGCGCCAGCAGCACCGGGACAGTCTACACTGAAGCTTTCTTT. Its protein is CASSTGTVYTEAFF.

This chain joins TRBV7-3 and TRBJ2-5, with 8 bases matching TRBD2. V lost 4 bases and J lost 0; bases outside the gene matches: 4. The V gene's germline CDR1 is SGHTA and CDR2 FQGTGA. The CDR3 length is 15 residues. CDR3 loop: CASSSKRENQETQYF. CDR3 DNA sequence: TGTGCCAGCAGCTCCAAGCGGGAGAACCAAGAGACCCAGTACTTC.

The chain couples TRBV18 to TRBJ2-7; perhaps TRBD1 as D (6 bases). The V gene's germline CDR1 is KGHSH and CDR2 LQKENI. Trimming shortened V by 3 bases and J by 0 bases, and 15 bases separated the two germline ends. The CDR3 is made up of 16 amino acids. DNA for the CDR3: TGTGCCAGCTCACCCAAAGAGGGGGTGCTCTCCTACGAGCAGTACTTC. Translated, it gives CASSPKEGVLSYEQYF.

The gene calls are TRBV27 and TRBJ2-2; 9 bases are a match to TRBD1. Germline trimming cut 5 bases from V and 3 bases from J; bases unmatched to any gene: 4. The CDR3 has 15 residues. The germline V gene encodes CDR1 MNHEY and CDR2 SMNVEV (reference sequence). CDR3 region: CASSRDRAHTGELFF. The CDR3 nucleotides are TGTGCCAGCAGTCGGGACAGGGCCCACACCGGGGAGCTGTTTTTT.

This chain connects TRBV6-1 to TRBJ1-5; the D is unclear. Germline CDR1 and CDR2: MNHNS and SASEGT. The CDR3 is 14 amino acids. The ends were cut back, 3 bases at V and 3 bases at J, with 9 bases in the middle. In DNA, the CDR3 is TGTGCCAGCAGTGACGAGTCCTACAATCAGCCCCAGCATTTT. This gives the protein CASSDESYNQPQHF.

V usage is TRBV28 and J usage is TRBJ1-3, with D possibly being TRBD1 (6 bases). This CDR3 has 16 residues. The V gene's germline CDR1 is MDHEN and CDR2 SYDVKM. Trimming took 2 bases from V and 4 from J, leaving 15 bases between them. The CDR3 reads CASSLNPSGVGNTIYF. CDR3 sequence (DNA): TGTGCCAGCAGTTTAAACCCCTCAGGGGTGGGAAACACCATATATTTT.